A single TCR beta chain is shown here with its context. What it binds is unknown. A junction end diverges from the germline sequence, so it may reflect a read error. These data originate in a study of cytomegalovirus exposure and HLA in healthy donors. CDR1 and CDR2 (germline): SGHRS, YFSETQ. The CDR3 consists of 18 residues. Measured with immunoSEQ multiplex PCR; TCRdb has only the in-frame clones, and not every one. The table has approximately 62,000 clones, approximately 90% seen once. Study-level results: In the roughly 120 validation repertoires, a later analysis found that first-cohort TCR clusters tended to co-occur. Confirmation in vitro established that a few CMV-associated chains were specific for CMV antigens.

The sequenced sample consisted of PBMCs. The clonotype comes from a woman between 18 and 30 years old in good health and CMV-seronegative. This chain links TRBV5-1 with TRBJ2-1; 9 bases are a match to TRBD1. CDR3: CASSSYTRLMRTGVEEFF. In nucleotides, the CDR3 is TGCGCCAGCAGCTCCTACACTCGACTGATGCGGACAGGGGTTGAGGAGTTCTTC.